This TCR beta chain is drawn from a study of T cell clones after liver transplantation. Clones were sequenced by immunoSEQ multiplex PCR, and TCRdb holds only the in-frame ones, with some missing. The sample has some 11,000 clones; under 75% are singletons. A single count supports this clone. This CDR3 region has 16 residues. Germline V gene data show CDR1 as LNHDA and CDR2 as SQIVND (reference sequence). V was clipped by 4 bases and J by 5 bases; unmatched bases: 10. The chain recombines TRBV19 with TRBJ2-5; 10 nucleotides match TRBD2. The sample in question was CD8+ T cells from blood, obtained at the 22-month timepoint. The clonotype was recovered from a human patient who received a liver transplant. The graft donor may account for some of the T cells. The CDR3 reads CASSKEREGLGETQYF. CDR3 sequence (DNA): TGTGCCAGTAGTAAGGAGCGGGAGGGTTTAGGGGAGACCCAGTACTTC.